Below are 16 T cell receptor beta chains sequenced from a single sample in a study of cytomegalovirus exposure and HLA in healthy donors. Assay: immunoSEQ multiplex PCR; the TCRdb copy retains only in-frame clones and omits some. The data contain 100,000 to 150,000 clones, about 88% of them singletons. Source material: PBMCs. Every receptor here comes from a woman between 18 and 30 years old in good health and CMV-seronegative.

This clone was detected a few times. The chain joins TRBV7-9 to TRBJ2-7; 9 bases map to TRBD2. V shed 6 bases and J 2 bases; nucleotides not matched to a gene: 8. CDR3 length: 15 amino acids. Germline-derived CDR1 and CDR2 are SEHNR and FQNEAQ (reference sequence). The CDR3 protein is CASSFSGSVPYEQYF. The DNA of the CDR3 is TGTGCCAGCAGTTTTAGCGGGAGTGTTCCCTACGAGCAGTACTTC.

The V and J genes are TRBV14 and TRBJ1-1; possible D gene TRBD1, 6 bases. CDR3 length: 15 residues. Germline V CDR1 and CDR2: SGHDN, FVKESK. V gave up 2 bases and J gave up 0 bases, with 10 bases separating them. CDR3 sequence (DNA): TGTGCCAGCAGCCAAACCGGGACACTGAACACTGAAGCTTTCTTT. Amino acids: CASSQTGTLNTEAFF.

The CDR3 is CASSRRGPEASGNTIYF. The CDR3 DNA is TGCGCCAGCAGCCGGAGGGGCCCCGAAGCCTCTGGAAACACCATATATTTT. V usage is TRBV5-1 and J usage is TRBJ1-3, with D perhaps matching TRBD1 (5 bases). Trimming took off 4 bases at V and 0 bases at J, with 17 bases between the two ends. This CDR3 contains 17 residues. Germline V CDR1 and CDR2: SGHRS, YFSETQ.

V is TRBV20-1 and J is TRBJ1-2; no clear D. The CDR3 consists of 10 residues. CDR1 and CDR2 (germline): DFQATT, SNEGSKA (reference sequence). The V end lost 3 bases, the J end lost 7 bases, and 6 bases lay between the germline ends. The CDR3 sequence: CSARLSGYTF. The DNA of the CDR3 is TGCAGTGCTAGGTTATCTGGCTACACCTTC.

The chain recombines TRBV15 with TRBJ2-1; TRBD2 matches 7 bases. The V gene's germline CDR1 is LNHNV and CDR2 YYDKDF (reference sequence). This CDR3 is 12 amino acids long. Germline trimming cut 6 bases from V and 8 bases from J; bases unmatched to any gene: 4. CDR3 amino acids: CATRGEGYEQFF. CDR3 in DNA: TGTGCCACCAGGGGGGAGGGCTATGAGCAGTTCTTC. The full variable domain, completed using reference TRBV15 and TRBJ2-1, is DAMVIQNPRYQVTQFGKPVTLSCSQTLNHNVMYWYQQKSSQAPKLLFHYYDKDFNNEADTPDNFQSRRPNTSFCFLDIRSPGLGDTAMYLCATRGEGYEQFFGPGTRLTVL.

The CDR3 DNA follows: TGTGCCAGCAGTGACTCAGGGACTAGCGGGTACAATGAGCAGTTCTTC. Amino acids: CASSDSGTSGYNEQFF. The chain links TRBV6-4 to TRBJ2-1, with TRBD2 matching over 12 bases. V lost 0 bases, J lost 4 bases, and 1 base stayed unmatched. The CDR3 loop spans 16 amino acids. The germline V gene encodes CDR1 MRHNA and CDR2 SNTAGT.

The chain has TRBV5-5 and TRBJ2-7; unclear D gene. The CDR3 sequence is 14 residues long. V shed 4 bases and J shed 0 bases, with 11 bases lying between them. Per germline, CDR1 SGHKS and CDR2 YYEKEE (reference sequence). The DNA of the CDR3 is TGTGCCAGCAGCCAGAACGACAACTCCTACGAGCAGTACTTC. Amino acid sequence: CASSQNDNSYEQYF.

This chain joins TRBV5-1 and TRBJ2-1; D unresolved. Deletions cut 4 bases from V and 5 bases from J, with 7 bases between. The CDR3 has 12 amino acids. CDR1 is SGHRS, CDR2 YFSETQ, per germline. The CDR3 protein is CASSLSNNEQFF. The CDR3, as DNA: TGCGCCAGCAGCCTATCTAACAATGAGCAGTTCTTC.

The CDR3 is CASRTGQGGQPQHF. Written as DNA, the CDR3 is TGTGCCAGCAGAACCGGACAGGGTGGCCAGCCCCAGCATTTT. The gene calls are TRBV28 and TRBJ1-5; TRBD1 agrees at 8 bases. The V gene's germline CDR1 is MDHEN and CDR2 SYDVKM. The CDR3 is made up of 14 amino acids. The V segment lost 6 bases and the J segment 7 bases; nucleotides outside the gene matches: 8.

This chain links TRBV4-2 with TRBJ2-7; D is unresolved. Germline loops: CDR1 LGHNA, CDR2 YNFKEQ. V lost 0 bases to trimming and J lost 4 bases, with 16 bases between them. The CDR3 is 16 residues long. The CDR3 sequence: CASSQELQDHNYEQYF. Here the CDR3 DNA reads TGTGCCAGCAGCCAAGAATTGCAGGATCATAATTACGAGCAGTACTTC.

V usage is TRBV5-1 and J usage is TRBJ2-3; no firm D call. The CDR3 runs to 15 residues. V was pared by 4 bases and J by 4 bases, with 16 bases between. Germline loops: CDR1 SGHRS, CDR2 YFSETQ. The CDR3: CASSGQELGPDTQYF. The CDR3 nucleotides are TGCGCCAGCAGCGGGCAGGAACTTGGCCCAGATACGCAGTATTTT.

CDR3 nucleotides: TGTGCCAGCCGGTCGAGCTCCTACAATGAGCAGTTCTTC. Translation: CASRSSSYNEQFF. The V and J genes are TRBV2 and TRBJ2-1; no clear D gene. This CDR3 is 13 amino acids long. CDR1 is SNHLY and CDR2 is FYNNEI in the germline V gene. Deletions cut 8 bases from V and 0 bases from J, with 8 bases between.

The V call is TRBV15, the J call TRBJ2-7; D possibly corresponds to TRBD2 (6 bases). Trimming shortened V by 0 bases and J by 2 bases, and 17 bases separated the two germline ends. Germline V gene lookup returns CDR1 LNHNV and CDR2 YYDKDF (reference sequence). The CDR3 has 17 residues. CDR3 sequence (DNA): TGTGCCACCAGCAGAGATCGCGGGACGGGGTTGACCTACGAGCAGTACTTC. This codes for CATSRDRGTGLTYEQYF.

This chain uses TRBV7-2 with TRBJ2-3, with TRBD1 as a possible D gene (5 bases). The V and J ends lost 5 bases and 1 base respectively, with 7 bases between them. The CDR3 has 13 amino acids. Germline-derived CDR1 and CDR2 are SGHTA and FQGNSA. This CDR3 reads CASSGQRTDTQYF. The CDR3 nucleotides read TGTGCCAGCAGCGGACAACGCACAGATACGCAGTATTTT. Combining the CDR3 with reference TRBV7-2 and TRBJ2-3 gives the whole variable domain GAGVSQSPSNKVTEKGKDVELRCDPISGHTALYWYRQSLGQGLEFLIYFQGNSAPDKSGLPSDRFSAERTGGSVSTLTIQRTQQEDSAVYLCASSGQRTDTQYFGPGTRLTVL.

This rearrangement joins TRBV18 to TRBJ1-1; 10 bases align to TRBD1. CDR3 length equals 16 residues. J lost 4 bases, V lost 6 bases, and 11 bases had no gene match. Per germline, CDR1 KGHSH and CDR2 LQKENI. The CDR3, as DNA: TGTGCCAGCTCCCCCCCGGACAGGGGGGTGATCACTGAAGCTTTCTTT. It encodes CASSPPDRGVITEAFF.

This clone was picked up a small number of times. The sample carries other DNA sequences with the same CDR3. The V and J genes are TRBV19 and TRBJ1-2, with D tentatively TRBD1 (5 bases). The CDR3 sequence is 12 residues long. The V gene's germline CDR1 is LNHDA and CDR2 SQIVND (reference sequence). Trimming left V 5 bases short and J 5 bases short, with 9 bases between. The CDR3 reads CASSPGGYGYTF. The CDR3 nucleotides are TGTGCCAGTAGTCCCGGGGGGTATGGCTACACCTTC. Variable domain in full (rest from reference TRBV19 and TRBJ1-2): DGGITQSPKYLFRKEGQNVTLSCEQNLNHDAMYWYRQDPGQGLRLIYYSQIVNDFQKGDIAEGYSVSREKKESFPLTVTSAQKNPTAFYLCASSPGGYGYTFGSGTRLTVV.